The 28 T cell receptor beta chains below were found in one sample sequenced in a study of T cell responses to AZD1222 COVID-19 vaccine. Repertoires were generated with immunoSEQ multiplex PCR, while TCRdb's copy carries only in-frame clones and drops some. The sample lists roughly 150,000 clones, 80% to 95% occurring once. The material was peripheral blood, obtained on day 0 of AZD1222 vaccination. The receptors were gathered from an adult in good health.

This chain links TRBV7-2 with TRBJ1-6, with a possible D match to TRBD1 (5 bases). CDR3 length: 13 amino acids. Per the germline V gene, CDR1 is SGHTA and CDR2 is FQGNSA. The V gene lost 3 bases and the J gene lost 10 bases, with 10 bases spanning the gap. The CDR3 DNA is TGTGCCAGCAGCTTGGCGGGGGACTCACCCCTCCACTTT. This gives the protein CASSLAGDSPLHF.

The chain carries TRBV25-1 and TRBJ2-1; 7 bases match TRBD1. Germline CDR1 and CDR2: MGHDK and SYGVNS. The CDR3 is made up of 14 amino acids. J gave up 9 bases and V 4 bases, and 9 bases lay outside the gene matches. The DNA for the CDR3 is TGTGCCAGCAGTGGCCTCGGGACAGCTAGTGAGCAGTTCTTC. It codes for CASSGLGTASEQFF.

The V and J genes are TRBV19 and TRBJ2-7; possibly TRBD1 for D (6 bases). The V end was cut by 4 bases, the J end by 3 bases, with 13 bases between. The CDR3 has 14 residues. The germline gives CDR1 LNHDA, CDR2 SQIVND (reference sequence). The CDR3 loop reads CASSKTGLIYEQYF. The CDR3, as DNA: TGTGCCAGTAGTAAGACAGGTCTGATCTACGAGCAGTACTTC. The full variable domain, rest sourced from reference TRBV19 and TRBJ2-7, is DGGITQSPKYLFRKEGQNVTLSCEQNLNHDAMYWYRQDPGQGLRLIYYSQIVNDFQKGDIAEGYSVSREKKESFPLTVTSAQKNPTAFYLCASSKTGLIYEQYFGPGTRLTVT.

V usage is TRBV5-6 and J usage is TRBJ1-2; no definite D call. The CDR3 runs 14 residues. V was cut by 4 bases and J by 7 bases, with 17 bases left in between. Germline V gene lookup returns CDR1 SGHDT and CDR2 YYEEEE. The chain's CDR3 is CASSLSGPPSGYTF. CDR3 DNA sequence: TGTGCCAGCAGCCTGAGCGGACCGCCGTCTGGCTACACCTTC.

The chain links TRBV7-8 to TRBJ2-1, with a weak D call TRBD2 (6 bases). The CDR3 has 15 residues. The germline V gene encodes CDR1 SGHVS and CDR2 FQNEAQ. The germline V and J ends were trimmed by 8 bases and 1 base, with 15 bases remaining between them. This CDR3 is CASHYRERSYNEQFF. The CDR3 DNA reads TGTGCCAGCCATTACCGGGAGCGGTCCTACAATGAGCAGTTCTTC.

The sample holds one count of this clone. The genes are TRBV5-5 and TRBJ2-7; tentatively, D is TRBD2 (6 bases). The V end lost 1 base, the J end lost 2 bases, and 10 bases lay between the germline ends. CDR3 length: 14 amino acids. Germline assignment: CDR1 SGHKS and CDR2 YYEKEE (reference sequence). For the CDR3, the DNA is TGTGCCAGCAGCTTGCAGGGAGGAGCCTACGAGCAGTACTTC. This translates into CASSLQGGAYEQYF.

The gene calls are TRBV7-9 and TRBJ1-4; D unresolved. There are 12 residues in the CDR3. The V gene's germline CDR1 is SEHNR and CDR2 FQNEAQ (reference sequence). Trimming cost V 7 bases and J 8 bases, with 11 bases left between them. CDR3 sequence reads: CASNPLGEKLFF. As DNA, the CDR3 is TGTGCCAGCAACCCACTGGGGGAAAAACTGTTTTTT.

The chain carries TRBV5-5 and TRBJ2-2, with 9 bases fitting TRBD1. CDR1 and CDR2 from the germline V gene are SGHKS and YYEKEE (reference sequence). The ends lost 1 base at V and 7 bases at J; junction bases unmatched: 8. This CDR3 contains 16 residues. Here the CDR3 reads CASSLLPGQGVGELFF. As DNA, the CDR3 is TGTGCCAGCAGCTTGTTACCGGGACAGGGCGTCGGGGAGCTGTTTTTT.

This clone showed up just once. The chain joins TRBV9 to TRBJ2-5; 7 bases line up with TRBD2. This CDR3 contains 14 residues. The germline V gene has CDR1 SGDLS and CDR2 YYNGEE. J was trimmed by 5 bases and V by 0 bases; bases with no gene match: 4. Here the CDR3 reads CASSVELGGETQYF. The DNA of the CDR3 is TGTGCCAGCAGCGTAGAACTGGGAGGGGAGACCCAGTACTTC.

The chain is built from TRBV7-3 and TRBJ2-7; weak D call: TRBD1 (6 bases). Germline lookup yields CDR1 SGHTA and CDR2 FQGTGA. The CDR3 has 15 amino acids. V lost 1 base and J 2 bases, leaving 12 bases between the germline ends. The CDR3 reads CASSLICDRTYEQYF. The CDR3 nucleotides read TGTGCCAGCAGCTTAATCTGCGACAGGACCTACGAGCAGTACTTC.

The genes are TRBV6-5 and TRBJ1-1; D remains ambiguous. CDR1 is MNHEY, CDR2 SVGAGI, per germline. The CDR3 contains 14 residues. Trimming removed 0 bases at V and 0 bases at J, with 5 bases between. CDR3 DNA sequence: TGTGCCAGCAGTTACTCAGGGATGAACACTGAAGCTTTCTTT. Its protein is CASSYSGMNTEAFF.

J is TRBJ1-6 and V is TRBV6-2 or TRBV6-3; D possibly corresponds to TRBD1 (5 bases). This CDR3 spans 17 amino acids. Trimming removed 5 bases at V and 0 bases at J, with 14 bases between. Germline assignment: CDR1 MNHEY and CDR2 SVGEGT. CDR3 in DNA: TGTGCCAGCAGTAGTCGACAGAGACCCTCCTATAATTCACCCCTCCACTTT. Protein: CASSSRQRPSYNSPLHF.

The J gene is TRBJ1-6, the V gene TRBV19; D is uncertain. The CDR3 runs to 13 residues. Between the trimmed V and J ends, which lost 3 bases and 6 bases, there was a span of 6 bases. The germline V gene has CDR1 LNHDA and CDR2 SQIVND (reference sequence). The CDR3 reads CASSIGGNSPLHF. In DNA, the CDR3 is TGTGCCAGTAGTATCGGTGGTAATTCACCCCTCCACTTT.

This chain connects TRBV7-8 to TRBJ2-7; D remains ambiguous. The V gene's germline CDR1 is SGHVS and CDR2 FQNEAQ. There are 12 residues in the CDR3. Between the trimmed V and J ends, which lost 5 bases and 2 bases, there was a span of 7 bases. The CDR3 coding sequence is TGTGCCAGCAGCCAAGATACCTACGAGCAGTACTTC. This codes for CASSQDTYEQYF.

V gene TRBV11-2 combines with J gene TRBJ2-4; 9 bases are shared with TRBD1. With V trimmed by 5 bases and J by 3 bases, 8 bases remained unmatched. The CDR3 is 16 amino acids. The germline CDR1 and CDR2 sequences are SGHAT and FQNNGV. The CDR3 bases are TGTGCCAGCAGCCCTTGGACAGGGGAGGGCAAAAACATTCAGTACTTC. It specifies CASSPWTGEGKNIQYF.

This rearrangement joins TRBV7-8 to TRBJ2-3; 7 nucleotides agree with TRBD1. The CDR3 extends over 16 amino acids. V was clipped by 5 bases and J by 0 bases; unmatched bases: 8. Germline V lookup: CDR1 SGHVS, CDR2 FQNEAQ. The CDR3 loop reads CASSQGQLISTDTQYF. The CDR3 DNA is TGTGCCAGCAGCCAGGGACAGCTAATAAGCACAGATACGCAGTATTTT. Full variable domain (missing parts from reference TRBV7-8 and TRBJ2-3): GAGVSQSPRYKVAKRGQDVALRCDPISGHVSLFWYQQALGQGPEFLTYFQNEAQLDKSGLPSDRFFAERPEGSVSTLKIQRTQQEDSAVYLCASSQGQLISTDTQYFGPGTRLTVL.

The chain employs TRBV29-1 and TRBJ2-1; D remains ambiguous. Germline V gene data show CDR1 as SQVTM and CDR2 as ANQGSEA. V lost 2 bases to trimming and J lost 7 bases, with 9 bases between them. This CDR3 has 12 amino acids. The CDR3 loop reads CSVEPKYNEQFF. The CDR3 DNA reads TGCAGCGTTGAACCCAAGTATAATGAGCAGTTCTTC.

V is TRBV6-5 and J is TRBJ1-5; 8 nucleotides line up with TRBD1. The CDR3 is 14 amino acids. J gave up 2 bases and V 5 bases, and 2 bases lay outside the gene matches. The germline gives CDR1 MNHEY, CDR2 SVGAGI. CDR3 nucleotide sequence: TGTGCCAGCAGTCAGGACAGGGGCAATCAGCCCCAGCATTTT. It is translated as CASSQDRGNQPQHF.

The rearrangement joins TRBV7-2 to TRBJ2-3; D is uncertain. This CDR3 comprises 16 residues. Deletions cut 1 base from V and 4 bases from J, with 15 bases between. Germline CDR1 SGHTA, CDR2 FQGNSA. The CDR3, as DNA: TGTGCCAGCAGCTTAGGCCCTAGGCTTCTACCAGATACGCAGTATTTT. It codes for CASSLGPRLLPDTQYF.

V gene TRBV5-1 combines with J gene TRBJ2-3; no clear D. CDR1 SGHRS and CDR2 YFSETQ come from the germline V gene. CDR3 size: 15 residues. Trimming pared 0 bases from V and 4 bases from J, leaving 12 bases between. Here the CDR3 DNA reads TGCGCCAGCAGCTTGGGTGGGGTATCATCAGATACGCAGTATTTT. This encodes CASSLGGVSSDTQYF.

The V and J genes are TRBV18 and TRBJ2-5; 7 nucleotides line up with TRBD1. The germline CDR1 and CDR2 sequences are KGHSH and LQKENI. The CDR3 runs 16 residues. V trimming: 4 bases; J trimming: 3 bases; junction bases outside the gene matches: 11. Written as DNA, the CDR3 is TGTGCCAGCTCACGGACACGATGGGACAGAGAAGAGACCCAGTACTTC. This codes for CASSRTRWDREETQYF.

This clone has a single count. The V and J genes are TRBV11-2 and TRBJ2-1; 10 positions match TRBD2. The length of the CDR3 is 16 residues. Trimming cost V 5 bases and J 7 bases; bases outside gene matches: 11. The germline V gene has CDR1 SGHAT and CDR2 FQNNGV. The DNA of the CDR3 is TGTGCCAGCAGCAGCGAGCTAGCGGGAGTTGGGAATGAGCAGTTCTTC. Its translation: CASSSELAGVGNEQFF.

The V call is TRBV6-4, the J call TRBJ2-1, with 7 bases lining up with TRBD2. Germline CDR1 MRHNA, CDR2 SNTAGT. CDR3 length: 15 amino acids. V gave up 6 bases and J gave up 2 bases; unmatched junction bases: 7. CDR3 sequence (DNA): TGTGCCAGCAGCGCCCTAGCGGATACCTACAATGAGCAGTTCTTC. Its protein product is CASSALADTYNEQFF.

J is TRBJ1-1 and V is TRBV6-1; D might be TRBD1 (5 bases). The V end lost 0 bases, the J end lost 1 base, and 6 bases lay between the germline ends. The CDR3 totals 14 residues. Germline CDR1 reads MNHNS; CDR2 reads SASEGT. For the CDR3, the DNA is TGTGCCAGCAGTGAAGCAGGGGAGAACACTGAAGCTTTCTTT. It translates to CASSEAGENTEAFF.

The CDR3 DNA sequence: TGTGCCAGCATTGGCGGTCCCGGGAGGACCGGGGAGCTGTTTTTT. Translated, it gives CASIGGPGRTGELFF. The chain combines TRBV27 with TRBJ2-2, with TRBD2 matching over 7 bases. Germline CDR1 MNHEY, CDR2 SMNVEV (reference sequence). This CDR3 is built from 15 residues. Trimming at V came to 7 bases and at J to 5 bases, leaving 10 bases not matched to a gene.

The CDR3 sequence: CATCRRETDTQYF. The CDR3, as DNA: TGTGCCACCTGTCGGAGGGAAACAGATACGCAGTATTTT. The chain links TRBV24-1 to TRBJ2-3; D perhaps matches TRBD2 (6 bases). The V gene lost 9 bases and the J gene lost 3 bases, with 12 bases spanning the gap. Germline V lookup: CDR1 KGHDR, CDR2 SFDVKD. There are 13 residues in the CDR3.

The chain couples TRBV5-1 to TRBJ2-1, with D perhaps assigned TRBD1 or TRBD2 (5 bases each). The CDR3 has 13 residues. Trimming left V 4 bases short and J 0 bases short, with 5 bases between. The germline V gene encodes CDR1 SGHRS and CDR2 YFSETQ. The DNA for the CDR3 is TGCGCCAGCAGCGGGGGCTCCTACAATGAGCAGTTCTTC. Translating it yields CASSGGSYNEQFF.

The table lists this clone with a count of one. The V and J genes are TRBV12-3 or TRBV12-4 and TRBJ2-5, with TRBD1 as a possible D gene (6 bases). V lost 5 bases to trimming and J lost 4 bases, with 8 bases between them. This CDR3 comprises 12 residues. The CDR3 region has the DNA TGTGCCAGCAGTCTCAGGGGAGAGACCCAGTACTTC. This translates into CASSLRGETQYF.